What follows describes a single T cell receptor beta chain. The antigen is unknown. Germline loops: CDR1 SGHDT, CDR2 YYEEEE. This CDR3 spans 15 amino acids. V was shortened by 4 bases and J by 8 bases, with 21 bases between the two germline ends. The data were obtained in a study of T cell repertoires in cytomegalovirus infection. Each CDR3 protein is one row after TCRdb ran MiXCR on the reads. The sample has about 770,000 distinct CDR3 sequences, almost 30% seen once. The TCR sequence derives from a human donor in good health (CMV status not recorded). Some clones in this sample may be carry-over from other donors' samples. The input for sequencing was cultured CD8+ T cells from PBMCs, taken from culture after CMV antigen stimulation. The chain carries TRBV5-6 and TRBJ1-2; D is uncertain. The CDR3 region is CASSDPNLPPLGYTF. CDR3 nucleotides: TGTGCCAGCAGCGATCCCAACTTGCCACCCCTCGGCTACACCTTC.